This is a list of T cell receptor beta chains from one sample in a study of molecular identifiers for immune sequencing clone quantification. TCRdb redid the calling of the PCR reads with MiXCR, one entry per CDR3 protein. The sample lists some 580,000 distinct CDR3 sequences, about 25% seen once, with 0.78% in the top ten. Sequenced material: naive CD8+ T cells from blood, with Jurkat cell RNA spiked in. All receptors derive from a human donor in good health. Some libraries in this study had Jurkat cell RNA spiked in. Both conserved end residues are part of each CDR3. The D gene is left open where the match is weak. Size values are once, few and many counts, or a class for expanded clones, and some rows have none.

j_call d_call clone_size v_call cdr3_aa cdr3_nt
TRBJ2-7 NA many TRBV20-1 CSVEAMGSEQYF TGCAGTGTAGAAGCGATGGGGAGCGAGCAGTACTTC
TRBJ2-2 NA few TRBV7-9 CASTTGGGYTGELFF TGTGCCAGCACCACCGGGGGCGGGTACACCGGGGAGCTGTTTTTT
TRBJ2-3 TRBD2 NA TRBV6-2/TRBV6-3 CASRTILAVPDTQYF TGTGCCAGCAGAACCATTCTAGCGGTCCCCGATACGCAGTATTTT
TRBJ2-7 NA NA TRBV19 CASSPRSVYEQYF TGTGCCAGTAGTCCGCGGAGTGTCTACGAGCAGTACTTC
TRBJ2-2 NA few TRBV7-9 CASRPRDTNTGELFF TGTGCCAGCAGACCTCGAGACACGAACACCGGGGAGCTGTTTTTT
TRBJ2-5 NA many TRBV7-2 CASSLVGPQETQYF TGTGCCAGCAGCTTAGTGGGACCGCAAGAGACCCAGTACTTC
TRBJ2-1 TRBD2 NA TRBV6-5 CASSHPSGRADNEQFF TGTGCCAGCAGTCACCCTAGCGGGAGGGCGGACAATGAGCAGTTCTTC
TRBJ1-5 TRBD1 NA TRBV19 CASSIGDRGMNQPQHF TGTGCCAGTAGTATAGGGGACAGGGGGATGAATCAGCCCCAGCATTTT
TRBJ2-7 NA NA TRBV3-1 CASCQVVGVAAGTYEQYF TGTGCCAGCTGCCAAGTCGTGGGGGTGGCGGCGGGGACCTACGAGCAGTACTTC
TRBJ2-7 TRBD2 NA TRBV20-1 CSARAGGLTYEQYF TGCAGTGCTAGAGCCGGGGGGTTAACCTACGAGCAGTACTTC
TRBJ1-1 NA many TRBV7-2 CASSLGTVEAFF TGTGCCAGCAGCTTAGGGACCGTCGAAGCTTTCTTT
TRBJ2-7 TRBD1 NA TRBV20-1 CSAGTEYVGEQYF TGCAGTGCTGGGACAGAGTATGTAGGTGAGCAGTACTTC
TRBJ2-7 NA NA TRBV12-5 CASGLAPADEQYF TGTGCTAGTGGGCTAGCCCCCGCGGACGAGCAGTACTTC
TRBJ1-4 NA NA TRBV9 CASSVGSIATNEKLFF TGTGCCAGCAGCGTAGGATCCATTGCAACTAATGAAAAACTGTTTTTT
TRBJ2-7 TRBD2 NA TRBV7-6 CASSLSSGGVSYEQYF TGTGCCAGCAGCTTAAGCAGCGGGGGGGTCTCCTACGAGCAGTACTTC
TRBJ2-1 NA few TRBV4-2 CASSRSHEQFF TGTGCCAGCAGCCGCTCCCATGAGCAGTTCTTC
TRBJ2-3 NA NA TRBV4-3 CARSQEGQPPDTQYF TGCGCCCGCAGCCAAGAAGGGCAGCCCCCAGATACGCAGTATTTT
TRBJ2-2 NA NA TRBV9 CASSVGIPRGPTNTGELFF TGTGCCAGCAGCGTAGGGATCCCCCGGGGACCGACGAACACCGGGGAGCTGTTTTTT
TRBJ1-2 TRBD1 few TRBV6-5 CASRQGVMWGYTF TGTGCCAGCAGACAGGGGGTTATGTGGGGCTACACCTTC
TRBJ2-7 NA many TRBV4-3 CASSQAAQGGHEQYF TGCGCCAGCAGCCAGGCCGCGCAGGGGGGCCACGAGCAGTACTTC
TRBJ2-7 TRBD2 many TRBV3-1 CASSQVQEGGEQYF TGTGCCAGCAGCCAAGTCCAGGAGGGAGGGGAGCAGTACTTC
TRBJ2-5 TRBD2 many TRBV2 CASSELASGGQETQYF TGTGCCAGCAGTGAATTGGCTAGCGGGGGGCAAGAGACCCAGTACTTC
TRBJ2-7 TRBD2 NA TRBV14 CASSPWDYSYEQYF TGTGCCAGCAGCCCATGGGACTACTCCTACGAGCAGTACTTC
TRBJ2-7 TRBD1 few TRBV6-6 CASNQGVYEQYF TGTGCCAGCAACCAGGGGGTCTACGAGCAGTACTTC
TRBJ2-7 NA NA TRBV20-1 CSARPEGNYEQYF TGCAGTGCTAGACCTGAGGGCAACTACGAGCAGTACTTC
TRBJ2-7 NA NA TRBV19 CASSIIGDCEQYF TGTGCCAGTAGTATTATTGGGGACTGCGAGCAGTACTTC
TRBJ2-7 NA many TRBV29-1 CSVVGPGLYEQYF TGCAGCGTTGTTGGCCCTGGACTCTACGAGCAGTACTTC
TRBJ1-2 NA few TRBV19 CASVGHHGYTF TGTGCCAGTGTGGGGCACCATGGCTACACCTTC
TRBJ2-2 NA many TRBV14 CASLSSNTGELFF TGTGCCAGCCTATCTTCGAACACCGGGGAGCTGTTTTTT
TRBJ1-1 TRBD1 many TRBV25-1 CASSEYRGLTTEAFF TGTGCCAGCAGTGAATACAGGGGGCTGACCACTGAAGCTTTCTTT
TRBJ2-3 NA NA TRBV2 CASSELILRGSSTDTQYF TGTGCCAGCAGTGAACTTATTTTGCGGGGCTCTAGCACAGATACGCAGTATTTT
TRBJ2-1 NA NA TRBV7-9 CASSPDRLRYNEQFF TGTGCCAGCAGCCCCGACAGGTTACGTTACAATGAGCAGTTCTTC
TRBJ1-5 TRBD1 NA TRBV12-3/TRBV12-4 CASSSSGTGSQPQHF TGTGCCAGCAGTTCCTCCGGGACAGGGAGTCAGCCCCAGCATTTT
TRBJ2-5 NA many TRBV28 CASSSRLRETQYF TGTGCCAGCAGTTCGCGGCTCAGAGAGACCCAGTACTTC
TRBJ2-7 NA few TRBV25-1 CASSEPGPAPYEQYF TGTGCCAGCAGTGAACCAGGGCCCGCGCCCTACGAGCAGTACTTC
TRBJ2-1 TRBD2 NA TRBV2 CTSSEAVSSGANEQFF TGTACCAGCAGTGAAGCAGTGTCTAGCGGGGCCAATGAGCAGTTCTTC
TRBJ2-7 NA many TRBV20-1 CSGTHGGYEQYF TGCAGTGGGACCCACGGGGGCTACGAGCAGTACTTC
TRBJ2-1 NA NA TRBV6-1 CASSPYQGRTMGNNEQFF TGTGCCAGCAGTCCGTATCAGGGCAGGACTATGGGTAACAATGAGCAGTTCTTC
TRBJ1-1 NA NA TRBV6-2/TRBV6-3 CASCPGAMSNTEAFF TGTGCCAGCTGCCCCGGTGCTATGTCGAACACTGAAGCTTTCTTT
TRBJ2-2 NA many TRBV13 CASSLRGTGELFF TGTGCCAGCAGCTTACGAGGGACCGGGGAGCTGTTTTTT
TRBJ2-4 NA few TRBV19 CASSMASRGEGIQYF TGTGCCAGTAGTATGGCTAGCCGGGGAGAAGGCATTCAGTACTTC
TRBJ2-5 NA few TRBV20-1 CSAMQGFDETQYF TGCAGTGCCATGCAGGGGTTTGATGAGACCCAGTACTTC
TRBJ2-4 NA NA TRBV10-2 CASSQASLAKNIQYF TGCGCCAGCAGTCAAGCCTCATTAGCCAAAAACATTCAGTACTTC
TRBJ2-2 TRBD1 few TRBV6-2/TRBV6-3 CASSYYRGSGELFF TGTGCCAGCAGTTACTACAGGGGTTCCGGGGAGCTGTTTTTT
TRBJ1-1 NA many TRBV29-1 CSVEDRMNTEAFF TGCAGCGTTGAAGATAGAATGAACACTGAAGCTTTCTTT
TRBJ2-7 NA many TRBV28 CASSSVGFYEQYF TGTGCCAGCAGTTCAGTAGGGTTCTACGAGCAGTACTTC
TRBJ2-7 NA few TRBV30 CAWSETSYEQYF TGTGCCTGGAGTGAGACTAGCTACGAGCAGTACTTC
TRBJ2-5 NA many TRBV25-1 CASSENLRGAAQYF TGTGCCAGCAGTGAAAATCTAAGGGGGGCTGCCCAGTACTTC
TRBJ2-7 TRBD2 many TRBV7-2 CASSLGASGNYEQYF TGTGCCAGCAGCTTAGGCGCTAGCGGGAACTACGAGCAGTACTTC
TRBJ2-2 TRBD1 NA TRBV10-3 CAISDLPGGASGELFF TGTGCCATCAGTGATTTGCCAGGGGGCGCTTCCGGGGAGCTGTTTTTT
TRBJ2-1 NA few TRBV7-9 CASSQGIGGGPDEQFF TGTGCCAGCAGTCAAGGTATCGGGGGTGGGCCTGACGAGCAGTTCTTC
TRBJ1-1 NA NA TRBV6-2/TRBV6-3 CASSRASDLNTEAFF TGTGCCAGCAGTCGAGCCAGTGATCTGAACACTGAAGCTTTCTTT
TRBJ2-7 NA many TRBV7-9 CASSSWSSYEQYF TGTGCCAGCAGTTCCTGGTCATCGTACGAGCAGTACTTC
TRBJ2-7 NA few TRBV15 CATSRSPFYEQYF TGTGCCACCTCGAGGAGCCCCTTCTACGAGCAGTACTTC
TRBJ2-3 TRBD2 NA TRBV5-1 CASSLALAGGSTDTQYF TGCGCCAGCAGCTTGGCGCTAGCGGGGGGGAGCACAGATACGCAGTATTTT
TRBJ1-1 NA NA TRBV10-1 CASSESRAAEAFF TGCGCCAGCAGTGAGAGCAGGGCCGCTGAAGCTTTCTTT